The T cell receptor (beta chain) under discussion was sequenced for a study of CD8 T cells in ankylosing spondylitis. General study points: In ankylosing spondylitis blood, a motif of eight highly homologous TCR beta variants appeared characteristic. Disease-linked clones bore a CD8+ phenotype and were relatively rare in peripheral blood.

This clonotype showed up many times. What it recognizes is unknown. Making use of molecular barcodes, quantitative 5'-RACE generated TCR beta libraries. MiXCR, applied by TCRdb to the 5' RACE reads, yields one record per CDR3 protein. In the table there are 100,000 to 150,000 distinct CDR3 sequences, roughly 13% of which are singletons. The sequence was collected from a female donor with ankylosing spondylitis or in good health (not recorded which). Sample: blood, either unsorted or a sorted T cell fraction (not recorded which).

CDR3 residues: CSVRGADEKLFF. In DNA form, the CDR3 reads TGCAGCGTAAGGGGTGCCGATGAAAAACTGTTTTTT. V usage is TRBV29-1 and J usage is TRBJ1-4, with D perhaps matching TRBD1 (5 bases). Deletions cut 6 bases from V and 6 bases from J, with 11 bases between. CDR3 length equals 12 residues. The germline CDR1 and CDR2 sequences are SQVTM and ANQGSEA.